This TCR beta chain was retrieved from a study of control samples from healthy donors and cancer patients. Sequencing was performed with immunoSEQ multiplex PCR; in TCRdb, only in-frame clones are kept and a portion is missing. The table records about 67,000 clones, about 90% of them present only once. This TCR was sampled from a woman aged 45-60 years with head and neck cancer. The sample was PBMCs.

DNA of the CDR3: TGTGCCTGCAGAGCAAGGGGGGAGAACTATGGCTACACCTTC. This gives the protein CACRARGENYGYTF. The chain has TRBV19 and TRBJ1-2; TRBD1 is a possible D gene (6 bases). Trimming took 11 bases from V and 2 from J, leaving 18 bases between them. Per the germline V gene, CDR1 is LNHDA and CDR2 is SQIVND (reference sequence). The CDR3 sequence is 14 residues long.